The 2 T cell receptor beta chains in this list originate from one sample, sequenced in a study of cytomegalovirus exposure and HLA in healthy donors. The study ran its PCR with 60 Vbeta and 13 Jbeta primers. The protocol was immunoSEQ multiplex PCR, while the TCRdb copy is restricted to in-frame clones and leaves out a portion. The data show roughly 140,000 clones, approximately 80% seen once. The source material was PBMCs. The origin of the receptors is a woman aged 60-75 years in good health and CMV-seropositive.

The chain uses TRBV18 and TRBJ1-1; 10 positions agree with TRBD1. After removal of 3 bases from V and 4 bases from J, the junction contained 8 bases not matched to a gene. Germline loops: CDR1 KGHSH, CDR2 LQKENI. The CDR3 is 16 amino acids. CDR3 bases: TGTGCCAGCTCACCGCGGACAGGGGGACTGGGCACTGAAGCTTTCTTT. Encoded protein: CASSPRTGGLGTEAFF.

The J gene is TRBJ2-1, the V gene TRBV2; 7 nucleotides align to TRBD1. The V segment lost 8 bases and the J segment 2 bases; nucleotides outside the gene matches: 12. The CDR3 contains 16 residues. Germline V CDR1 and CDR2: SNHLY, FYNNEI. The CDR3 loop reads CASRDLQGTPYNEQFF. CDR3 DNA sequence: TGTGCCAGCCGGGACCTACAGGGGACCCCCTACAATGAGCAGTTCTTC.